The 8 T cell receptor beta chains listed next were all sequenced from one sample in a study of neoadjuvant anti-PD-1 for oral cavity cancer. Regarding time point: after neoadjuvant nivolumab, at surgical resection. Repertoires were generated with immunoSEQ multiplex PCR, while TCRdb's copy carries only in-frame clones and drops some. The data show 25,000 or so clones, 27% seen once. The sequences come from tumor tissue, collected after nivolumab (anti-PD-1) treatment. These receptors all stem from a person aged 40 to 85 with oral cavity squamous cell carcinoma.

This clone has ten or more counts. The chain combines TRBV2 with TRBJ1-6; D unclear. The CDR3 length is 13 residues. V was shortened by 2 bases and J by 6 bases, with 5 bases between the two germline ends. From germline, CDR1 is SNHLY and CDR2 FYNNEI. DNA for the CDR3: TGTGCCAGCAGTGAATACGGTAATTCACCCCTCCACTTT. Residues: CASSEYGNSPLHF.

V gene TRBV2 combines with J gene TRBJ2-7; TRBD1 matches 9 bases. Germline V gene data show CDR1 as SNHLY and CDR2 as FYNNEI. The junction had 8 bases not matched to a gene; V was cut back by 5 bases and J by 3 bases. The CDR3 runs 15 residues. CDR3 loop: CASSLGTGRNYEQYF. Here the CDR3 DNA reads TGTGCCAGCAGTCTAGGGACAGGGAGGAACTACGAGCAGTACTTC. The variable domain in full, completed from reference TRBV2 and TRBJ2-7, reads EPEVTQTPSHQVTQMGQEVILRCVPISNHLYFYWYRQILGQKVEFLVSFYNNEISEKSEIFDDQFSVERPDGSNFTLKIRSTKLEDSAMYFCASSLGTGRNYEQYFGPGTRLTVT.

The V gene is TRBV9, the J gene TRBJ1-4; D is unresolved. In germline, CDR1 is SGDLS, CDR2 YYNGEE. The CDR3 runs 11 residues. Deletions cut 2 bases from V and 13 bases from J, with 9 bases between. CDR3 amino acids: CASSVPGRLFF. CDR3 nucleotides: TGTGCCAGCAGCGTCCCCGGGAGACTGTTTTTT.

The chain joins TRBV23-1 to TRBJ2-3, with D perhaps matching TRBD2 (7 bases). TRBV23-1 is annotated as an ORF whose role is uncertain. The CDR3 has 13 amino acids. V lost 9 bases and J 1 base, leaving 11 bases between the germline ends. The CDR3 sequence: CARRGGGTDTQYF. As DNA, the CDR3 is TGCGCCAGGCGAGGGGGGGGCACAGATACGCAGTATTTT.

The V and J genes are TRBV13 and TRBJ1-2; perhaps TRBD1 as D (5 bases). V was pared by 0 bases and J by 4 bases, with 9 bases between. Germline V gene data show CDR1 as PRHDT and CDR2 as FYEKMQ (reference sequence). The CDR3 runs to 14 residues. The CDR3 nucleotides are TGTGCCAGCAGCTTAGGGGGGCAGGCCTATGGCTACACCTTC. Translation: CASSLGGQAYGYTF.

This chain uses TRBV5-6 with TRBJ1-2, with 9 bases aligning to TRBD1. Trimming cost V 3 bases and J 6 bases; bases outside gene matches: 9. This CDR3 comprises 15 residues. Germline-derived CDR1 and CDR2 are SGHDT and YYEEEE. The DNA for the CDR3 is TGTGCCAGCAGCTCCTCTGGGACAGGGAGGCATGGCTACACCTTC. Translated, it gives CASSSSGTGRHGYTF.

This clone is medium-sized. The CDR3 reads CASSSNEASRGANTEAFF. For the CDR3, the DNA is TGTGCCAGCAGTTCAAACGAAGCCTCCCGGGGGGCCAATACTGAAGCTTTCTTT. This chain connects TRBV28 to TRBJ1-1, with a possible D match to TRBD1 (6 bases). The CDR3 spans 18 residues. The V gene's germline CDR1 is MDHEN and CDR2 SYDVKM. The V and J ends lost 4 bases and 5 bases respectively, with 26 bases between them.

This sequence joins TRBV7-8 and TRBJ2-7; TRBD1 matches at 12 bases. Germline V gives CDR1 SGHVS, CDR2 FQNEAQ. The CDR3 contains 15 residues. The ends lost 5 bases at V and 3 bases at J; junction bases unmatched: 5. Written as DNA, the CDR3 is TGTGCCAGCAGCCGGGGACAGGGGGCGGTCTACGAGCAGTACTTC. Translating it yields CASSRGQGAVYEQYF.